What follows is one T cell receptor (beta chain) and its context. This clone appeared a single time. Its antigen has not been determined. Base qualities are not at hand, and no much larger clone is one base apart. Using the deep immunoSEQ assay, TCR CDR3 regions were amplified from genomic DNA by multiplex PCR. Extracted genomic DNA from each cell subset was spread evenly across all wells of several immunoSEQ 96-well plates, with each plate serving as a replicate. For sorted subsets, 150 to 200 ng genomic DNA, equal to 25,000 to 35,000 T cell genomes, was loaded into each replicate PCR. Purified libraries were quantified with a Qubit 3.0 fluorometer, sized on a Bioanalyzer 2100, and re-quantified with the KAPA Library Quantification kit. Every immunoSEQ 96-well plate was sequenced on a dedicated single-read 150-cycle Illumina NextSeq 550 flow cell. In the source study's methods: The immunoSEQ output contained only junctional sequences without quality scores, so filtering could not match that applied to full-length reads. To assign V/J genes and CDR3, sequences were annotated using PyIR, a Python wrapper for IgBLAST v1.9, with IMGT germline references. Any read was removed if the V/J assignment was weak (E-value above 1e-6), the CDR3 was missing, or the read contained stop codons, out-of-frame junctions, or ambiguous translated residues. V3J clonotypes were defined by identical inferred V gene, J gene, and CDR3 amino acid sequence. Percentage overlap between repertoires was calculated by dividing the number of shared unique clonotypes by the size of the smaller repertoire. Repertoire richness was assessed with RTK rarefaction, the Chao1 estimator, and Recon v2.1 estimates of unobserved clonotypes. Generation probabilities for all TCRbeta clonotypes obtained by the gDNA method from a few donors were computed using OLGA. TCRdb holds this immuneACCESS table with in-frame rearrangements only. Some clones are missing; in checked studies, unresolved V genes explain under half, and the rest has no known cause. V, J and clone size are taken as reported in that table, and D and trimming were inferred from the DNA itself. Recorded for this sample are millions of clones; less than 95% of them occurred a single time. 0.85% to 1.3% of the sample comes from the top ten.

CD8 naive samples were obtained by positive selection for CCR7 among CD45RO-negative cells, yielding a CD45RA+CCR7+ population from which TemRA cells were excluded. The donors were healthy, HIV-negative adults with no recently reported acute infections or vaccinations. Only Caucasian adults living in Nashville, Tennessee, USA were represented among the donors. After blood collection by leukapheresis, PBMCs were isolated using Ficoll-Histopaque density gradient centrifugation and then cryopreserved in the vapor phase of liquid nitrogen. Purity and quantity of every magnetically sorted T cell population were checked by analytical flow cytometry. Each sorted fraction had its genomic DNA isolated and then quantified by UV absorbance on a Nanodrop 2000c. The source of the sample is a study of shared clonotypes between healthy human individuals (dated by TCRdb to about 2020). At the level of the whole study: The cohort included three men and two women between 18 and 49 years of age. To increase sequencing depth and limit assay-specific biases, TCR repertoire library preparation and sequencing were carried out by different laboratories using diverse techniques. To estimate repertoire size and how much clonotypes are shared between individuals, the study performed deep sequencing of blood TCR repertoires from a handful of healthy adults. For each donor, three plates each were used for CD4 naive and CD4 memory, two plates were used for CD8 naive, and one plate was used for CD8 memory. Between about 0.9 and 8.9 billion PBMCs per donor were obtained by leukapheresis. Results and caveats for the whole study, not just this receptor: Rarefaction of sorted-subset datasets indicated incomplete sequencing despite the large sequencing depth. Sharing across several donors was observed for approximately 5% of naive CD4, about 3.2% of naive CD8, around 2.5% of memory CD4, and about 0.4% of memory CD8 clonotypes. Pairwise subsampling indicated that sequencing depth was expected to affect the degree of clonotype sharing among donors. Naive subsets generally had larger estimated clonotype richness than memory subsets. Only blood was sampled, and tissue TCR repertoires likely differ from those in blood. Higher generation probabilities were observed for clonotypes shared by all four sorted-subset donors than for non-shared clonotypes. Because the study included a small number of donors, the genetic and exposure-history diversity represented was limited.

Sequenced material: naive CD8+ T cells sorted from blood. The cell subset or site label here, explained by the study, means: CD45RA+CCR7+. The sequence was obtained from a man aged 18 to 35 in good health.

At the DNA level, the sequence is TGTGCCAGCAGCTTAGAAGGAGGGGGAGGCGACTATAATTCACCCCTCCACTTT. Its protein reads: CASSLEGGGGDYNSPLHF. Rearrangement joined TRBV7-8 to TRBJ1-6, with TRBD1 tentatively as D gene (6 bases match). Reading from cysteine to phenylalanine, the CDR3 counts 18 amino acids. Only the CDR3 portion is preserved as DNA: 54 bases, with reading frame beginning at the first base. CDR1 and CDR2 were assigned from the germline V gene as SGHVS and FQNEAQ. V and J lose 1 base and 3 bases, and a span of 16 bases separates them.